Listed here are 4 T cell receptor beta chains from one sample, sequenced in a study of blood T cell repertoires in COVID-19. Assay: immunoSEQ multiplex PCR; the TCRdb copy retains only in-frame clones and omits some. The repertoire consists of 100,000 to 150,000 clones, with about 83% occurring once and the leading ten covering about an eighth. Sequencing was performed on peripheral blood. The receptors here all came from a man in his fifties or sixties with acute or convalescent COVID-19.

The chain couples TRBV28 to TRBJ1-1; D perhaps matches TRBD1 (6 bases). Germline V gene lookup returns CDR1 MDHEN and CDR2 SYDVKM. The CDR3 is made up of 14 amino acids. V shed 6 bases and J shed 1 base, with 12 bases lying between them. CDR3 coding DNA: TGTGCCAGCAGATACGGGGGGCAGAACACTGAAGCTTTCTTT. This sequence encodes CASRYGGQNTEAFF. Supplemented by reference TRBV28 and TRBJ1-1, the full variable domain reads DVKVTQSSRYLVKRTGEKVFLECVQDMDHENMFWYRQDPGLGLRLIYFSYDVKMKEKGDIPEGYSVSREKKERFSLILESASTNQTSMYLCASRYGGQNTEAFFGQGTRLTVV.

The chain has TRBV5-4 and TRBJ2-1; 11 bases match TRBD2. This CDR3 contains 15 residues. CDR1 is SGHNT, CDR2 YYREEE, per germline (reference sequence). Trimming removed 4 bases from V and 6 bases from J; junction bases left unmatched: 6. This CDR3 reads CASSPTSGRSNEQFF. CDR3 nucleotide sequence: TGTGCCAGCAGCCCCACTAGCGGGAGATCCAATGAGCAGTTCTTC. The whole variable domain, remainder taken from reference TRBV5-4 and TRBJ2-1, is ETGVTQSPTHLIKTRGQQVTLRCSSQSGHNTVSWYQQALGQGPQFIFQYYREEENGRGNFPPRFSGLQFPNYSSELNVNALELDDSALYLCASSPTSGRSNEQFFGPGTRLTVL.

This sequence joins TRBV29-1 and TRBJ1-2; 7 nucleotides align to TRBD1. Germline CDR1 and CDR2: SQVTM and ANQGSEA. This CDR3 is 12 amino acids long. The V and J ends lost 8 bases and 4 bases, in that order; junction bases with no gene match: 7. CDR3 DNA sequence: TGCAGCACCGACAGGGAAAGCTATGGCTACACCTTC. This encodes CSTDRESYGYTF.

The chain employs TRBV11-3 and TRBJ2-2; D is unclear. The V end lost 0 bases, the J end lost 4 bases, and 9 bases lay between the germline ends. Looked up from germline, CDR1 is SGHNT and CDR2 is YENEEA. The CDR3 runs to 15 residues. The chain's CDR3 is CASSLDHAITGELFF. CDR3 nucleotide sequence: TGTGCCAGCAGCTTAGATCATGCTATCACCGGGGAGCTGTTTTTT.